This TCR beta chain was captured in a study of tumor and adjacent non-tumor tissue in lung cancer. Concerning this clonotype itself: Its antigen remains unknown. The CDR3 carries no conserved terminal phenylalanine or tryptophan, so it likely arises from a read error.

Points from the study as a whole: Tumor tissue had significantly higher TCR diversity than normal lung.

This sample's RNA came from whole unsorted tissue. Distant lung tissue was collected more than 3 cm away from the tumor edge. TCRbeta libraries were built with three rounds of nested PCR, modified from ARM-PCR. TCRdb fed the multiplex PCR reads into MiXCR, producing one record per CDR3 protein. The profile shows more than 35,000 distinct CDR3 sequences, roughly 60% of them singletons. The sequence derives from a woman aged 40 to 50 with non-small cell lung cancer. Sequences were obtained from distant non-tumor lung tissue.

The CDR3 is CASSLRQRSEAQYL. CDR3 nucleotide sequence: TGTGCCAGCAGCTTAAGGCAGCGATCAGAGGCCCAGTACTTA. J is TRBJ2-5 and V is TRBV11-1; unclear D gene. Germline CDR1 is SGHAT and CDR2 is FQDESV (reference sequence). This CDR3 is 14 amino acids long.